This passage covers 30 T cell receptor beta chains from one sample sequenced in a study of T cells after yellow fever vaccination. Each CDR3 protein is one row after TCRdb ran MiXCR on the 5' RACE reads. Here the sample spans around 320,000 distinct CDR3 sequences, 3.5% to 4.5% being singletons. The sequences come from PBMCs, collected 15 days after the yellow fever booster vaccination. The receptors here all came from a man younger than 35 who received the YFV17D yellow fever vaccine.

DNA for the CDR3: TGTGCCAGCAGCTTTATGGGGGAAGTCAATGAGCAGTTCTTC. It yields the protein CASSFMGEVNEQFF. The rearrangement uses TRBV7-7 and TRBJ2-1; D assignment may be TRBD1 or TRBD2 (5 bases each). V dropped 3 bases and J dropped 6 bases, with 12 bases sitting between them. The CDR3 totals 14 residues. From germline, CDR1 is SSHAT and CDR2 FNYEAQ (reference sequence).

This clonotype appeared many times. The gene calls are TRBV9 and TRBJ1-1; 8 bases align to TRBD1. The CDR3 spans 17 residues. CDR1 is SGDLS, CDR2 YYNGEE, per germline. V gave up 0 bases and J gave up 1 base; unmatched junction bases: 8. As DNA, the CDR3 is TGTGCCAGCAGCGTAGCGGCAGGGACAGGTTCGAACACTGAAGCTTTCTTT. The encoded protein is CASSVAAGTGSNTEAFF.

Many counts were recorded for this clonotype. J is TRBJ1-2 and V is TRBV5-1, with D possibly TRBD1 on 5 matching bases. Trimming pared 3 bases from V and 4 bases from J, leaving 16 bases between. The CDR3 covers 15 residues. CDR1 is SGHRS, CDR2 YFSETQ, per germline. CDR3: CASSWDLASGYGYTF. CDR3 sequence (DNA): TGCGCCAGCAGCTGGGACTTAGCTAGCGGCTATGGCTACACCTTC.

This clonotype was seen a few times. This chain connects TRBV3-1 to TRBJ2-2, with D maybe TRBD1 (6 bases). The V and J ends lost 4 bases and 4 bases respectively, with 13 bases between them. CDR1 is LGHDT and CDR2 is YNNKEL in the germline V gene (reference sequence). This CDR3 has 15 amino acids. Here the CDR3 DNA reads TGTGCCAGCAGCCGCCCCACAGGGCCCACCGGGGAGCTGTTTTTT. Encoded protein: CASSRPTGPTGELFF.

The chain employs TRBV5-1 and TRBJ2-3; TRBD2 might be the D (6 bases). Trimming left V 3 bases short and J 8 bases short, with 19 bases between. In germline, CDR1 is SGHRS, CDR2 YFSETQ. This CDR3 region has 15 residues. This CDR3 is CASSSGTPQGGTQYF. CDR3 DNA: TGCGCCAGCAGCTCGGGGACTCCCCAGGGTGGTACGCAGTATTTT.

This clonotype was observed a handful of times. This chain joins TRBV5-1 and TRBJ2-1; a possible D gene is TRBD2 (7 bases). V lost 0 bases and J 5 bases, leaving 15 bases between the germline ends. Germline values: CDR1 SGHRS, CDR2 YFSETQ. The CDR3 runs to 16 residues. The CDR3 DNA reads as TGCGCCAGCAGCTTGGACCTAGGGGGGGGTAACAATGAGCAGTTCTTC. This encodes CASSLDLGGGNNEQFF.

This clonotype has a count of ten or more. The J gene is TRBJ1-2, the V gene TRBV5-1, with no clear D. CDR1 is SGHRS, CDR2 YFSETQ, per germline. The germline V and J ends were trimmed by 0 bases and 4 bases, with 10 bases remaining between them. The CDR3 consists of 14 residues. The CDR3: CASSLEQRFYGYTF. The CDR3 DNA reads as TGCGCCAGCAGCTTGGAACAGAGGTTCTATGGCTACACCTTC.

Only a few counts were recorded for this clonotype. The V call is TRBV6-6, the J call TRBJ2-7; possible D gene TRBD1, 5 bases. Germline CDR1 reads MNHNY; CDR2 reads SVGAGI (reference sequence). The CDR3 has 13 residues. V was shortened by 6 bases and J by 5 bases, with 14 bases between the two germline ends. The CDR3 spells CASRSSGQHEQYV. CDR3 sequence (DNA): TGTGCCAGCAGGTCCTCAGGGCAACACGAGCAGTACGTC.

This clonotype was detected many times. The genes are TRBV9 and TRBJ1-4; D is unresolved. This CDR3 region has 16 residues. In germline, CDR1 is SGDLS, CDR2 YYNGEE. Between the trimmed V and J ends, which lost 0 bases and 5 bases, there was a span of 14 bases. CDR3 nucleotides: TGTGCCAGCAGCGTAGGGCTCTACAAGACCAATGAAAAACTGTTTTTT. It yields the protein CASSVGLYKTNEKLFF.

This clonotype was detected ten times or more. The chain is built from TRBV5-5 and TRBJ2-3; 9 bases agree with TRBD2. Germline CDR1 and CDR2: SGHKS and YYEKEE (reference sequence). V lost 0 bases, J lost 7 bases, and 12 bases stayed unmatched. There are 17 residues in the CDR3. This chain's CDR3 is CASSLGPGSGGSHTQYF. Written as DNA, the CDR3 is TGTGCCAGCAGCTTGGGGCCTGGCAGCGGGGGGTCCCATACGCAGTATTTT.

This clonotype was counted at least ten times. The V gene is TRBV7-9, the J gene TRBJ2-7; D possibly corresponds to TRBD1 (6 bases). CDR1 and CDR2 from the germline V gene are SEHNR and FQNEAQ (reference sequence). CDR3 length: 15 residues. Trimming left V 4 bases short and J 3 bases short, with 16 bases between. The CDR3 sequence: CASSSKEAGDYEQYF. The CDR3 DNA is TGTGCCAGCAGCTCTAAGGAGGCAGGGGACTACGAGCAGTACTTC.

This clonotype appeared a few times. The chain is built from TRBV10-2 and TRBJ2-3; the match to TRBD2 covers 10 bases. The CDR3 has 15 residues. V trimming: 7 bases; J trimming: 1 base; junction bases outside the gene matches: 5. CDR1 WSHSY and CDR2 SAAADI come from the germline V gene. CDR3 sequence reads: CASTRGTSGTDTQYF. CDR3 coding DNA: TGCGCCAGCACCCGAGGGACTAGCGGCACAGATACGCAGTATTTT.

The V call is TRBV27, the J call TRBJ2-2; maybe TRBD1 (6 bases). CDR1 and CDR2 from the germline V gene are MNHEY and SMNVEV (reference sequence). Trimming cost V 5 bases and J 2 bases, with 15 bases left between them. There are 16 residues in the CDR3. In nucleotides, the CDR3 is TGTGCCAGCAGTCTCTCAGGGGTTTCAAACACCGGGGAGCTGTTTTTT. It translates to CASSLSGVSNTGELFF.

The chain uses TRBV7-2 and TRBJ1-1; weak D call: TRBD1 (6 bases). CDR3 length equals 15 residues. The germline V gene has CDR1 SGHTA and CDR2 FQGNSA. With 3 bases removed from V and 2 bases from J, the gap between germline ends came to 13 bases. The CDR3 loop reads CASSFRGPTNTEAFF. The CDR3 bases are TGTGCCAGCAGCTTCCGGGGGCCTACCAACACTGAAGCTTTCTTT.

The rearrangement links TRBV20-1 to TRBJ1-2; D remains ambiguous. The CDR3 is 14 amino acids. Trimming cost V 1 base and J 3 bases, with 12 bases left between them. The germline V gene has CDR1 DFQATT and CDR2 SNEGSKA (reference sequence). CDR3 in DNA: TGCAGTGCTAGAGTGGAGGGCCGAGACTATGGCTACACCTTC. It specifies CSARVEGRDYGYTF.

The table lists this clonotype with a few counts. The J gene is TRBJ2-3, the V gene TRBV25-1, with 9 nucleotides matching TRBD1. CDR1 MGHDK and CDR2 SYGVNS come from the germline V gene. The CDR3 runs 16 residues. After removal of 5 bases from V and 2 bases from J, the junction contained 8 bases not matched to a gene. The CDR3: CASSKTRDRVTDTQYF. The CDR3, as DNA: TGTGCCAGCAGTAAAACCCGGGACAGGGTCACAGATACGCAGTATTTT.

This clonotype was detected many times. The chain recombines TRBV9 with TRBJ1-1, with D possibly matching TRBD1 (5 bases). Looked up from germline, CDR1 is SGDLS and CDR2 is YYNGEE. The CDR3 covers 15 residues. Trimming pared 3 bases from V and 7 bases from J, leaving 19 bases between. The chain's CDR3 is CASSALGTGGGEAFF. As DNA, the CDR3 is TGTGCCAGCAGCGCCCTTGGGACCGGGGGGGGTGAAGCTTTCTTT.

This clonotype was observed a handful of times. The gene calls are TRBV24-1 and TRBJ2-4; D may be TRBD1 (5 bases). This CDR3 has 12 amino acids. V was shortened by 9 bases and J by 1 base, with 6 bases between the two germline ends. The V gene's germline CDR1 is KGHDR and CDR2 SFDVKD. CDR3: CATQGAKNIQYF. The CDR3 coding sequence is TGTGCCACCCAGGGTGCCAAAAACATTCAGTACTTC.

This clonotype was seen a few times. This rearrangement joins TRBV29-1 to TRBJ1-2, with D perhaps TRBD1 (6 bases). Trimming pared 2 bases from V and 0 bases from J, leaving 10 bases between. This CDR3 region has 14 residues. Germline CDR1 and CDR2: SQVTM and ANQGSEA. CDR3 in amino acids: CSVERDTSNYGYTF. CDR3 sequence (DNA): TGCAGCGTTGAAAGGGACACATCTAACTATGGCTACACCTTC.

The chain's CDR3 is CASSLRRSESDTQYF. The CDR3 DNA reads TGCGCCAGCAGCTTGCGAAGAAGCGAATCAGATACGCAGTATTTT. The J gene is TRBJ2-3, the V gene TRBV5-1, with D unresolved. The V end lost 1 base, the J end lost 4 bases, and 13 bases lay between the germline ends. CDR1 is SGHRS and CDR2 is YFSETQ in the germline V gene. This CDR3 contains 15 residues.

This clonotype was detected many times. The chain carries TRBV7-3 and TRBJ2-3; D is uncertain. CDR3 length: 13 amino acids. Between the trimmed V and J ends, which lost 4 bases and 4 bases, there was a span of 9 bases. CDR1 is SGHTA, CDR2 FQGTGA, per germline. The CDR3 DNA sequence: TGTGCCAGCAGCTCCCGGCGGCCAGATACGCAGTATTTT. Encoded protein: CASSSRRPDTQYF.

This clonotype showed up many times. The V and J genes are TRBV12-5 and TRBJ2-3; D unclear. Germline V gives CDR1 LGHNT, CDR2 FRNRAP. The V gene lost 0 bases and the J gene lost 4 bases, with 8 bases spanning the gap. The CDR3 loop spans 14 amino acids. CDR3 residues: CASGLVPNSDTQYF. CDR3 DNA: TGTGCTAGTGGTTTGGTACCCAACTCAGATACGCAGTATTTT.

This clonotype was observed a handful of times. One end of the junction varies from germline; a read error may be responsible. The CDR3 protein is CASSLSHNEQFF. Here the CDR3 DNA reads TGTGCCAGCAGCCTCTCCCACAATGAGCAGTTCTTC. The chain couples TRBV7-9 to TRBJ2-1; the D is unclear. The CDR3 spans 12 residues. Per germline, CDR1 SEHNR and CDR2 FQNEAQ (reference sequence).

This clonotype has only a few counts. The chain recombines TRBV11-3 with TRBJ2-2; D gene uncertain. From germline, CDR1 is SGHNT and CDR2 YENEEA. V dropped 3 bases and J dropped 4 bases, with 18 bases sitting between them. The CDR3 sequence is 17 residues long. CDR3 coding DNA: TGTGCCAGCAGCTTTACGGTCTTTGGCTGGTCCACCGGGGAGCTGTTTTTT. This encodes CASSFTVFGWSTGELFF.

This chain links TRBV6-5 with TRBJ2-2; 10 bases are shared with TRBD2. V shed 5 bases and J 7 bases; nucleotides not matched to a gene: 16. Germline CDR1 is MNHEY and CDR2 is SVGAGI. The CDR3 totals 18 residues. This CDR3 reads CASSPRGSGGAYIGELFF. The CDR3 DNA sequence: TGTGCCAGCAGTCCCCGCGGCAGCGGGGGGGCCTATATCGGGGAGCTGTTTTTT.

V and J are TRBV9 and TRBJ1-6; D is unclear. V was clipped by 0 bases and J by 7 bases, with 11 bases between them. The CDR3 runs to 15 residues. Germline assignment: CDR1 SGDLS and CDR2 YYNGEE. The CDR3 DNA is TGTGCCAGCAGCGTAGGCATTCATGAGAATTCACCCCTCCACTTT. Residues: CASSVGIHENSPLHF. The variable domain in full, with the rest retrieved from reference TRBV9 and TRBJ1-6, is DSGVTQTPKHLITATGQRVTLRCSPRSGDLSVYWYQQSLDQGLQFLIQYYNGEERAKGNILERFSAQQFPDLHSELNLSSLELGDSALYFCASSVGIHENSPLHFGNGTRLTVT.

The chain is built from TRBV18 and TRBJ2-3; D ambiguous. The V and J ends lost 0 bases and 4 bases respectively, with 8 bases between them. Germline V CDR1 and CDR2: KGHSH, LQKENI. The CDR3 spans 14 residues. The CDR3 DNA sequence: TGTGCCAGCTCACCACCCTCCCCCGCAGATACGCAGTATTTT. This codes for CASSPPSPADTQYF.

The V call is TRBV5-6, the J call TRBJ2-3; no clear D gene. Deletions cut 2 bases from V and 6 bases from J, with 13 bases between. Germline CDR1 is SGHDT and CDR2 is YYEEEE. The CDR3 has 14 amino acids. The CDR3, as DNA: TGTGCCAGCAGCTTCTTATACACCGGGGATACGCAGTATTTT. Its protein is CASSFLYTGDTQYF.

In this sample, this clonotype turned up many times. The genes are TRBV7-9 and TRBJ1-1; possibly TRBD1 for D (5 bases). Trimming removed 5 bases from V and 8 bases from J, with 12 bases in between. The CDR3 is 12 amino acids. The germline gives CDR1 SEHNR, CDR2 FQNEAQ (reference sequence). The CDR3 DNA sequence: TGTGCCAGCAGCCCAGGGACGGCCGAAGCTTTCTTT. Translating gives CASSPGTAEAFF.

This clonotype was seen repeatedly, ten times or more. DNA of the CDR3: TGTGCCAGCAGCTTAGCCACAGCATCCCTTGAAGCTTTCTTT. It translates to CASSLATASLEAFF. The chain carries TRBV7-2 and TRBJ1-1; unclear D gene. This CDR3 region has 14 residues. The germline V gene has CDR1 SGHTA and CDR2 FQGNSA. Trimming pared 0 bases from V and 7 bases from J, leaving 12 bases between.